These 21 T cell receptor beta chains came from one sample sequenced in a study of blood T cell repertoires in COVID-19. Generated by immunoSEQ multiplex PCR, the TCRdb table keeps only in-frame clones and is missing some. The data contain some 100,000 clones, roughly 92% of them singletons. The sample taken for sequencing was peripheral blood. These receptor sequences come from an older man with acute or convalescent COVID-19.

Turning to this clone: One junction end disagrees with the germline gene, perhaps due to a read error. The J gene is TRBJ1-6, the V gene TRBV4-3; a weak D match, TRBD1 (5 bases). The length of the CDR3 is 13 residues. Germline V lookup: CDR1 LGHNA, CDR2 YSLEER. As DNA, the CDR3 is TGCGCCAGCAGCCAAGATACCGCCGGGACTCAGTTTTTT. Amino acid sequence: CASSQDTAGTQFF.

The chain carries TRBV11-3 and TRBJ2-7, with 11 bases aligning to TRBD2. Germline loops: CDR1 SGHNT, CDR2 YENEEA. V lost 1 base and J lost 6; bases outside the gene matches: 8. This CDR3 has 16 residues. CDR3 protein: CASSLGLAGGQAEQYF. The DNA of the CDR3 is TGTGCCAGCAGCTTAGGGCTAGCGGGAGGTCAGGCCGAGCAGTACTTC. Together with reference TRBV11-3 and TRBJ2-7, the CDR3 gives the full variable domain: EAGVVQSPRYKIIEKKQPVAFWCNPISGHNTLYWYLQNLGQGPELLIRYENEEAVDDSQLPKDRFSAERLKGVDSTLKIQPAELGDSAVYLCASSLGLAGGQAEQYFGPGTRLTVT.

The genes are TRBV7-2 and TRBJ2-1, with TRBD2 matching over 8 bases. Germline CDR1 and CDR2: SGHTA and FQGNSA. The CDR3 has 14 amino acids. Trimming removed 4 bases from V and 9 bases from J; junction bases left unmatched: 8. The CDR3 DNA is TGTGCCAGCAGCTCCTCGGACGCGGGGGGTGAGCAGTTCTTC. Its protein product is CASSSSDAGGEQFF.

The sample holds one count of this clone. V and J are TRBV10-2 and TRBJ1-3; D may be TRBD1 (6 bases). Trimming shortened V by 6 bases and J by 0 bases, and 12 bases separated the two germline ends. The germline V gene encodes CDR1 WSHSY and CDR2 SAAADI. The CDR3 runs 15 residues. For the CDR3, the DNA is TGCGCCAGCAGCTCCGGACAGTACTCTGGAAACACCATATATTTT. Amino acid sequence: CASSSGQYSGNTIYF.

The CDR3 DNA is TGTGCCAGCAGTGACATTGTGGGACAGGGGGCGTCCGGGGAGCTGTTTTTT. It translates to CASSDIVGQGASGELFF. The J gene is TRBJ2-2, the V gene TRBV25-1; 12 positions agree with TRBD1. CDR1 is MGHDK and CDR2 is SYGVNS in the germline V gene. After removal of 3 bases from V and 6 bases from J, the junction contained 8 bases not matched to a gene. The CDR3 runs 17 residues. Complete variable domain (other parts from reference TRBV25-1 and TRBJ2-2): EADIYQTPRYLVIGTGKKITLECSQTMGHDKMYWYQQDPGMELHLIHYSYGVNSTEKGDLSSESTVSRIRTEHFPLTLESARPSHTSQYLCASSDIVGQGASGELFFGEGSRLTVL.

Here the CDR3 reads CATRDRGTTDTQYF. For the CDR3, the DNA is TGTGCCACACGGGACAGGGGCACCACAGATACGCAGTATTTT. The chain couples TRBV19 to TRBJ2-3; the match to TRBD1 covers 10 bases. In germline, CDR1 is LNHDA, CDR2 SQIVND (reference sequence). Trimming cost V 10 bases and J 2 bases; bases outside gene matches: 6. The CDR3 runs 14 residues.

The rearrangement uses TRBV5-1 and TRBJ1-1; 9 positions match TRBD1. Germline CDR1 is SGHRS and CDR2 is YFSETQ. The CDR3 spans 16 residues. V was pared by 2 bases and J by 6 bases, with 11 bases of the junction left unmatched. CDR3 sequence reads: CASSFRPTGGEAEAFF. The CDR3 DNA follows: TGCGCCAGCAGCTTTAGGCCGACAGGGGGGGAGGCTGAAGCTTTCTTT.

CDR3 amino acids: CASSPLGAYEQYF. Written as DNA, the CDR3 is TGTGCCAGCTCTCCCTTAGGGGCGTACGAGCAGTACTTC. The J gene is TRBJ2-7, the V gene TRBV6-6, with D perhaps TRBD1 (5 bases). Trimming shortened V by 8 bases and J by 4 bases, and 15 bases separated the two germline ends. The CDR3 is 13 residues long. In germline, CDR1 is MNHNY, CDR2 SVGAGI (reference sequence).

This clone is a singleton in its sample. The V call is TRBV6-4, the J call TRBJ2-1, with 9 bases matching TRBD2. CDR1 is MRHNA, CDR2 SNTAGT, per germline. The V and J ends lost 7 bases and 4 bases, in that order; junction bases with no gene match: 5. The CDR3 has 14 residues. The CDR3 DNA sequence: TGTGCCAGCACGGGACTAGCCAATTACAATGAGCAGTTCTTC. The encoded protein is CASTGLANYNEQFF.

The chain couples TRBV7-9 to TRBJ1-2, with 8 bases that match TRBD1. The CDR3 totals 14 residues. J lost 5 bases, V lost 1 base, and 3 bases had no gene match. Germline assignment: CDR1 SEHNR and CDR2 FQNEAQ (reference sequence). DNA of the CDR3: TGTGCCAGCAGCTTAGGGGGACAGGTATATGGCTACACCTTC. Encoded protein: CASSLGGQVYGYTF.

This clone appeared a single time. The CDR3 DNA reads as TGTGCCAGCCAAACGATAGCGGGAGGGCCGGGAGCCTCGAACACCGGGGAGCTGTTTTTT. This encodes CASQTIAGGPGASNTGELFF. V is TRBV7-6 and J is TRBJ2-2; 11 positions agree with TRBD2. J was trimmed by 0 bases and V by 8 bases; bases with no gene match: 17. The germline V gene has CDR1 SGHVS and CDR2 FNYEAQ. CDR3 length: 20 amino acids.

This chain uses TRBV24-1 with TRBJ2-7, with 10 bases aligning to TRBD1. The germline CDR1 and CDR2 sequences are KGHDR and SFDVKD. This CDR3 is built from 14 residues. V was clipped by 7 bases and J by 5 bases; unmatched bases: 7. The CDR3 sequence: CATSPGQGLDEQYF. For the CDR3, the DNA is TGTGCCACCAGCCCGGGACAGGGGCTCGACGAGCAGTACTTC.

The chain uses TRBV15 and TRBJ2-3; 9 nucleotides agree with TRBD2. The CDR3 is 17 residues long. J was trimmed by 10 bases and V by 3 bases; bases with no gene match: 17. Germline V gene data show CDR1 as LNHNV and CDR2 as YYDKDF (reference sequence). The CDR3 coding sequence is TGTGCCACCAGCAGCGTTTCCGGGACTAGCATTAGATTTCCGCAGTATTTT. Translating it yields CATSSVSGTSIRFPQYF.

The CDR3 region has the DNA TGCGCCAGCAGCTTCGGGACAGGCTCCTACGAGCAGTACTTC. Translation gives CASSFGTGSYEQYF. The chain joins TRBV5-1 to TRBJ2-7, with 8 bases identical to TRBD1. This CDR3 region has 14 residues. CDR1 and CDR2 from the germline V gene are SGHRS and YFSETQ. V was clipped by 2 bases and J by 0 bases; unmatched bases: 1.

V and J are TRBV29-1 and TRBJ1-2; 10 nucleotides match TRBD1. The CDR3 contains 13 residues. Germline values: CDR1 SQVTM, CDR2 ANQGSEA. J gave up 6 bases and V 5 bases, and 6 bases lay outside the gene matches. The CDR3 is CSVRMTGGHGYTF. The DNA for the CDR3 is TGCAGCGTTCGGATGACAGGGGGCCATGGCTACACCTTC.

The chain uses TRBV13 and TRBJ2-7; TRBD1 is a possible D gene (6 bases). Looked up from germline, CDR1 is PRHDT and CDR2 is FYEKMQ (reference sequence). This CDR3 has 14 residues. Between the trimmed V and J ends, which lost 2 bases and 4 bases, there was a span of 12 bases. As DNA, the CDR3 is TGTGCCAGCAGCTTACGGGACACACCTTACGAGCAGTACTTC. Its protein is CASSLRDTPYEQYF.

The V gene is TRBV24-1, the J gene TRBJ2-1, with 9 bases identical to TRBD2. V gave up 7 bases and J gave up 9 bases; unmatched junction bases: 21. The CDR3 runs to 18 residues. Germline values: CDR1 KGHDR, CDR2 SFDVKD. CDR3 in DNA: TGTGCCACCAGGGGATATATTGGGCGGGAGGGAACCTTAGGTGAGCAGTTCTTC. It encodes CATRGYIGREGTLGEQFF.

J is TRBJ1-3 and V is TRBV10-3; TRBD1 might be the D (5 bases). Germline loops: CDR1 ENHRY, CDR2 SYGVKD. The CDR3 is 16 residues long. Deletions cut 3 bases from V and 0 bases from J, with 12 bases between. CDR3 sequence reads: CAISDGTFSSGNTIYF. The CDR3 DNA follows: TGTGCCATCAGTGACGGGACTTTCTCCTCTGGAAACACCATATATTTT.

This clone was recorded only once. The chain joins TRBV5-1 to TRBJ2-2; possibly TRBD1 for D (5 bases). Germline CDR1 and CDR2: SGHRS and YFSETQ. Trimming cost V 3 bases and J 1 base, with 13 bases left between them. This CDR3 comprises 16 residues. CDR3 protein: CASSSTGHRNTGELFF. DNA for the CDR3: TGCGCCAGCAGCTCAACAGGACACCGGAACACCGGGGAGCTGTTTTTT.

V gene TRBV13 combines with J gene TRBJ2-2; D possibly corresponds to TRBD1 (5 bases). Trimming shortened V by 4 bases and J by 0 bases, and 12 bases separated the two germline ends. The CDR3 totals 16 residues. Germline V gene lookup returns CDR1 PRHDT and CDR2 FYEKMQ (reference sequence). The CDR3: CASSSRGRANTGELFF. The CDR3 region has the DNA TGTGCCAGCAGCTCAAGGGGCAGAGCGAACACCGGGGAGCTGTTTTTT. The full variable domain, with the rest looked up from reference TRBV13 and TRBJ2-2, is AAGVIQSPRHLIKEKRETATLKCYPIPRHDTVYWYQQGPGQDPQFLISFYEKMQSDKGSIPDRFSAQQFSDYHSELNMSSLELGDSALYFCASSSRGRANTGELFFGEGSRLTVL.

The chain recombines TRBV5-1 with TRBJ1-2; D may be TRBD1 (6 bases). The CDR3 sequence is 15 residues long. V was pared by 5 bases and J by 4 bases, with 18 bases between. Germline assignment: CDR1 SGHRS and CDR2 YFSETQ. DNA for the CDR3: TGCGCCAGCAGAGGAGCCGCTGGGGGCTCCTATGGCTACACCTTC. It specifies CASRGAAGGSYGYTF.